This T cell receptor (beta chain) was identified during a study of control samples from healthy donors and cancer patients (dated by TCRdb to the early 2020s). Via the germline V gene (reference sequence), CDR1 is MNHEY and CDR2 SMNVEV. Including cysteine and phenylalanine, the CDR3 has 12 amino acids. Kept here is only the CDR3 DNA, which spans 36 bases and is read in frame from base 1. From V the trimming removes 6 bases and from J it removes 17 bases, while the gene matches leave 7 bases of the junction unaccounted for. A note on this clone: Its antigen remains undetermined. Base qualities are missing; no much larger clone stands one base away.

Libraries were built with the immunoSEQ multiplex PCR assay. Not all clones reach the TCRdb copy of this immuneACCESS table, which keeps in-frame sequences only. Checked studies attribute under half of the gap to unresolved V genes and leave the rest unexplained. In this sample the table shows 110,000 or so clones, approximately 82% of which occur a single time. Approximately 7% of the sample lies in the top ten. This chain is built from TRBV27 and TRBJ1-6, with TRBD1 matching 10 junction bases. Material: blood. The receptor comes from a man aged 18 to 29 in good health. The CDR3 region reads CASRGRQGAIHF. The DNA sequence reads TGTGCCAGCAGGGGCCGACAGGGGGCCATCCACTTT.